What follows are 5 T cell receptor beta chains derived from one specimen sequenced in a study of blood T cell repertoires in COVID-19. TCRdb's copy holds only in-frame clones and misses some; the assay was immunoSEQ multiplex PCR. The table has under 300,000 clones, about four fifths seen once. The sequenced material came from PBMCs or T cells enriched from blood (not recorded which). These receptors were collected from a man between 50 and 59 years old who had recovered from COVID-19.

V is TRBV3-1 (or the pseudogene TRBV3-2) and J is TRBJ1-2, with D perhaps matching TRBD1 (6 bases). V shed 0 bases and J shed 7 bases, with 12 bases lying between them. CDR3 length: 14 residues. CDR1 and CDR2 from the germline V gene are LGHDT and YNNKEL (reference sequence). Written as DNA, the CDR3 is TGTGCCAGCAGCCAAGAAACCCCAGGGGCTGGCTACACCTTC. Translation gives CASSQETPGAGYTF.

The genes are TRBV18 and TRBJ1-2, with D perhaps matching TRBD1 (5 bases). The V end was cut by 1 base, the J end by 4 bases, with 13 bases between. This CDR3 spans 15 amino acids. Per germline, CDR1 KGHSH and CDR2 LQKENI. The CDR3 nucleotides read TGTGCCAGCTCACCACAGCGGGACGGATCCTATGGCTACACCTTC. Amino acid sequence: CASSPQRDGSYGYTF.

This rearrangement joins TRBV5-1 to TRBJ2-1; 9 nucleotides align to TRBD2. This CDR3 contains 15 residues. V shed 0 bases and J 4 bases; nucleotides not matched to a gene: 2. Germline assignment: CDR1 SGHRS and CDR2 YFSETQ. The CDR3 nucleotides are TGCGCCAGCAGCTTGGGGGCGGGAGGGTACAATGAGCAGTTCTTC. This sequence encodes CASSLGAGGYNEQFF. The whole variable domain, remainder taken from reference TRBV5-1 and TRBJ2-1, is KAGVTQTPRYLIKTRGQQVTLSCSPISGHRSVSWYQQTPGQGLQFLFEYFSETQRNKGNFPGRFSGRQFSNSRSEMNVSTLELGDSALYLCASSLGAGGYNEQFFGPGTRLTVL.

The CDR3 region has the DNA TGTGCCAGCAGCTTAGACGGGATTGGTCGCCAAGAGACCCAGTACTTC. Translated, it gives CASSLDGIGRQETQYF. This chain joins TRBV7-2 and TRBJ2-5; D possibly corresponds to TRBD2 (5 bases). CDR1 SGHTA and CDR2 FQGNSA come from the germline V gene. This CDR3 has 16 residues. The ends were cut back, 1 base at V and 1 base at J, with 13 bases in the middle.

The chain carries TRBV11-1 and TRBJ1-1, with D unclear. This CDR3 region has 14 residues. Germline V gene lookup returns CDR1 SGHAT and CDR2 FQDESV (reference sequence). The V end lost 3 bases, the J end lost 3 bases, and 11 bases lay between the germline ends. DNA of the CDR3: TGTGCCAGCAGCTTTTTACCGGGTGACACTGAAGCTTTCTTT. As protein: CASSFLPGDTEAFF.